This is a list of T cell receptor beta chains from one sample in a study of cytomegalovirus exposure and HLA in healthy donors. Sequenced by immunoSEQ multiplex PCR; TCRdb stores in-frame clones only, minus some. The table includes around 130,000 clones, 70% to 90% detected once. The sample was PBMCs. The receptors were sampled from a man aged 35-49 years in good health and CMV-seronegative. Each CDR3 is given with its conserved first and last residue. Each record gives: clone size, V gene, D gene, J gene, CDR3 protein, CDR3 DNA. The D gene is left open where the match is weak. Only part of the rows carry a size: once, few, many, or a class if the clone is expanded.

>NA|TRBV29-1|TRBD2|TRBJ2-7
CSVTGTSGSYEQYF
TGCAGCGTGACCGGGACTAGCGGGTCCTACGAGCAGTACTTC
>NA|TRBV5-6|NA|TRBJ2-2
CASSLPPGRNTGELFF
TGTGCCAGCAGCTTGCCCCCGGGTAGGAACACCGGGGAGCTGTTTTTT
>NA|TRBV19|NA|TRBJ1-4
CASRRQPVNEKLFF
TGTGCCAGCCGACGACAGCCAGTTAATGAAAAACTGTTTTTT
>NA|TRBV2|NA|TRBJ1-2
CASRQQGKANYGYTF
TGTGCCAGCAGACAACAGGGAAAAGCTAACTATGGCTACACCTTC
>NA|TRBV7-2|TRBD1|TRBJ1-1
CASSLNPQGGTEAFF
TGTGCCAGCAGCTTAAATCCGCAGGGGGGAACTGAAGCTTTCTTT
>NA|TRBV5-4|NA|TRBJ2-1
CASSGQVAGRNNEQFF
TGTGCCAGCAGCGGCCAGGTGGCGGGGAGAAACAATGAGCAGTTCTTC
>few|TRBV18|TRBD2|TRBJ2-7
CASSLASGSYEQYF
TGTGCCAGCTCACTGGCTAGCGGCTCCTACGAGCAGTACTTC
>NA|TRBV2|NA|TRBJ1-4
CASSEQAVATNEKLFF
TGTGCCAGCAGTGAACAGGCAGTTGCAACTAATGAAAAACTGTTTTTT
>NA|TRBV2|NA|TRBJ1-2
CASRIRGAGGYTF
TGTGCCAGCAGAATTCGGGGGGCTGGTGGCTACACCTTC
>NA|TRBV7-9|NA|TRBJ2-1
CASSEGWHEQFF
TGTGCCAGCAGCGAGGGTTGGCATGAGCAGTTCTTC
>NA|TRBV6-6|NA|TRBJ2-7
CASSYPSVKGDEQYF
TGTGCCAGCAGTTACCCTTCCGTGAAAGGGGACGAGCAGTACTTC
>NA|TRBV10-3|TRBD1|TRBJ1-3
CAISVTGQGPGNTIYF
TGTGCCATCAGTGTCACAGGACAGGGGCCTGGAAACACCATATATTTT
>NA|TRBV18|TRBD2|TRBJ2-1
CASSPLAGVRDEQFF
TGTGCCAGCTCACCCTTAGCGGGGGTCAGGGATGAGCAGTTCTTC
>NA|TRBV30|NA|TRBJ1-4
CAWSVHQDEKLFF
TGTGCCTGGAGTGTACACCAGGATGAAAAACTGTTTTTT
>few|TRBV29-1|NA|TRBJ2-7
CSVVTGGDEQYF
TGCAGCGTTGTCACAGGCGGCGACGAGCAGTACTTC
>NA|TRBV27|NA|TRBJ2-3
CASSSPSFMGTDTQYF
TGTGCCAGCAGTTCCCCTAGCTTTATGGGAACAGATACGCAGTATTTT
>NA|TRBV9|NA|TRBJ2-7
CASSVAETPYEQYF
TGTGCCAGCAGCGTAGCGGAGACCCCCTACGAGCAGTACTTC
>NA|TRBV27|TRBD1|TRBJ2-5
CASSLTGLGETQYF
TGTGCCAGCAGCTTGACAGGGCTTGGAGAGACCCAGTACTTC
>NA|TRBV7-3|TRBD2|TRBJ2-3
CASSLSGLSTDTQYF
TGTGCCAGCAGCTTATCGGGACTAAGCACAGATACGCAGTATTTT
>NA|TRBV5-5|TRBD1|TRBJ1-6
CASSPGTGSTPLHF
TGTGCCAGCAGCCCGGGGACAGGTAGTACCCCCCTCCACTTT
>few|TRBV2|NA|TRBJ2-2
CASSVGPNTGELFF
TGTGCCAGCAGTGTGGGGCCGAACACCGGGGAGCTGTTTTTT
>NA|TRBV4-3|TRBD1|TRBJ2-1
CASSQYGTGVNEQFF
TGCGCCAGCAGCCAATATGGGACAGGGGTTAATGAGCAGTTCTTC
>NA|TRBV2|NA|TRBJ2-6
CASRASGAGANGLTF
TGTGCCAGCAGGGCCTCAGGGGCTGGGGCCAACGGCCTGACTTTC
>NA|TRBV5-1|TRBD1|TRBJ1-1
CASSLDGYGQGGVGAFF
TGCGCCAGCAGCTTGGACGGGTATGGACAGGGGGGGGTGGGGGCTTTCTTT
>once|TRBV25-1|NA|TRBJ2-7
CASIGVSAEQYF
TGTGCCAGCATAGGGGTGTCGGCCGAGCAGTACTTC
>NA|TRBV4-2|TRBD2|TRBJ2-1
CASSQGWGGLSNEQFF
TGTGCCAGCAGCCAAGGATGGGGGGGGTTAAGCAATGAGCAGTTCTTC
>NA|TRBV7-8|NA|TRBJ2-2
CASSLRGDPRNSGELFF
TGTGCCAGCAGCCTCCGTGGTGATCCCCGCAACTCCGGGGAGCTGTTTTTT
>NA|TRBV6-5|TRBD1|TRBJ2-7
CASSYGTAREQYF
TGTGCCAGCAGTTACGGGACAGCGCGCGAGCAGTACTTC